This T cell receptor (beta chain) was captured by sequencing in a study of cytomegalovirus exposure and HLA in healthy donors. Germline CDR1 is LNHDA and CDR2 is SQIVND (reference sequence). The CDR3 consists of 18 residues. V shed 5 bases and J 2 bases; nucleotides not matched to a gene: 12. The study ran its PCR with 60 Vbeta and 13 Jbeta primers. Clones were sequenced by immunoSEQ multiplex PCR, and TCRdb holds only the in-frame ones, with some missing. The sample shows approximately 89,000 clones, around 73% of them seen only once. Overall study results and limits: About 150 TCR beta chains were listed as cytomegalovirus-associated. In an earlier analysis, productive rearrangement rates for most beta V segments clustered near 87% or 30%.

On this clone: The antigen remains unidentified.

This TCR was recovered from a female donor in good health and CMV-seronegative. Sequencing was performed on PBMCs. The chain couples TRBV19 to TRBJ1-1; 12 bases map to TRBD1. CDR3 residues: CASSGGPGTGGPNTEAFF. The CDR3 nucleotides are TGTGCCAGTAGTGGGGGTCCCGGGACAGGGGGCCCCAACACTGAAGCTTTCTTT.